What follows describes a single T cell receptor beta chain. Its antigen remains unknown. This sample stems from a study of T cell responses to AZD1222 COVID-19 vaccine. General study findings and limits: Donors were mostly white British, more females; clonal diversity possibly underestimated.

Germline CDR1 is MDHEN and CDR2 is SYDVKM. Unmatched junction bases numbered 11, after V lost 2 bases and J lost 8 bases. CDR3 length: 16 amino acids. Data came from immunoSEQ multiplex PCR; TCRdb stores just in-frame clones and leaves some out. The sample shows 90,000 to 150,000 clones, about 89% of them seen only once. The input for sequencing was peripheral blood, taken 28 days after the second AZD1222 dose. The chain uses TRBV28 and TRBJ1-2; 10 nucleotides align to TRBD1. This TCR was sampled from an adult who received the AZD1222 COVID-19 vaccine. Here the CDR3 reads CASSLHFGQGEDGYTF. The CDR3 nucleotides read TGTGCCAGCAGTTTACACTTCGGACAGGGGGAAGACGGCTACACCTTC.